This TCR beta chain originates from a study of shared clonotypes between healthy human individuals. Study findings and constraints: The expectation was that sequencing depth would affect clonotype sharing among donors. The study generally estimated greater richness for naive than memory subsets. Generation probability values for non-shared clonotypes were lower than those for clonotypes shared by all four donors.

CD45RO-negative CD8 cells positively selected for CCR7 made up the naive population, which excluded terminally differentiated effector memory CD45RA+ cells. Worth noting for this clone: Its cognate antigen is unknown.

Some clones are missing from TCRdb's copy, which holds only in-frame ones; the method was immunoSEQ multiplex PCR. The sample includes 2 million or so clones, about 95% of them seen just once. CDR3 length: 13 residues. The V end was cut by 3 bases, the J end by 3 bases, with 9 bases between. In germline, CDR1 is SNHLY, CDR2 FYNNEI. The receptor was derived from a man aged 18 to 29 in good health. The chain combines TRBV2 with TRBJ2-7; D might be TRBD2 (6 bases). Sequenced: naive CD8+ T cells sorted from blood. CDR3 sequence (DNA): TGTGCCAGCAGTGATTGGACTATCTACGAGCAGTACTTC. Translating it yields CASSDWTIYEQYF.